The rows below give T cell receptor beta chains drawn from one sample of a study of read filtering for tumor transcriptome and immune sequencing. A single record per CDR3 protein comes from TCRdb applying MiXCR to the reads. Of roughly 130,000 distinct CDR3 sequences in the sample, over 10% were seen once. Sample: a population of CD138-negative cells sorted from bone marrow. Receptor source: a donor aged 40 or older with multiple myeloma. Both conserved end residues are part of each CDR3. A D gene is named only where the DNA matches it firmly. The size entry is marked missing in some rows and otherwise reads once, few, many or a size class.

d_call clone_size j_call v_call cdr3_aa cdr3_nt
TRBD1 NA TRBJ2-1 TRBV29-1 CSVEEKDRGGNEQFF TGCAGCGTTGAAGAGAAGGACAGGGGGGGCAATGAGCAGTTCTTC
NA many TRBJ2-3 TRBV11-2 CASSLGFEVQDTQYF TGTGCCAGCAGCTTAGGCTTTGAAGTACAAGATACGCAGTATTTT
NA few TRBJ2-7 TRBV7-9 CASSRGTASYEQYF TGTGCCAGCAGCCGCGGGACTGCCTCCTACGAGCAGTACTTC
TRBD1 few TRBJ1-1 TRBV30 CAYNRDRDTEAFF TGTGCCTACAACCGGGACAGGGACACTGAAGCTTTCTTT
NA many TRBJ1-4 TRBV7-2 CASSLAGNNEKLFF TGTGCCAGCAGCTTAGCAGGGAATAATGAAAAACTGTTTTTT
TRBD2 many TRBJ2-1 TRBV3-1 CASSQAATSTQFF TGTGCCAGCAGCCAAGCGGCGACTAGCACGCAGTTCTTC
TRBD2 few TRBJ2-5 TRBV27 CASRRGAGEVLETQYF TGTGCCAGCAGGAGGGGCGCGGGAGAGGTTTTGGAGACCCAGTACTTC
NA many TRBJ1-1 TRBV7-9 CASSSEPEAFF TGTGCCAGCAGCTCGGAGCCTGAAGCTTTCTTT
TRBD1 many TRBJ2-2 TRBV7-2 CASSPGQGLSTGELFF TGTGCCAGCAGCCCGGGACAGGGGTTGAGCACCGGGGAGCTGTTTTTT
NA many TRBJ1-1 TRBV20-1 CSAYDSANMNTEAFF TGCAGTGCTTACGACAGTGCTAACATGAACACTGAAGCTTTCTTT
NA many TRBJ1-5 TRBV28 CASSLIGMGGNQPQHF TGTGCCAGCAGTTTAATCGGCATGGGCGGCAATCAGCCCCAGCATTTT
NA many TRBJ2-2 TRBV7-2 CASTPPRGQQNTGELFF TGTGCCAGCACCCCTCCGCGAGGACAGCAAAACACCGGGGAGCTGTTTTTT
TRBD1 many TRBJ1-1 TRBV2 CASFLPGQGRTEAFF TGTGCCAGCTTTTTACCGGGACAGGGAAGGACTGAAGCTTTCTTT
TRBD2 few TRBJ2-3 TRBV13 CASRRLAELTDTQYF TGTGCCAGCAGACGACTAGCGGAGCTCACAGATACGCAGTATTTT
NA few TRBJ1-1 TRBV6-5 CASSSPAARGEAFF TGTGCCAGCAGTTCCCCGGCCGCTAGAGGTGAAGCTTTCTTT
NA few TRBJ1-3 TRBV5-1 CASSTGTHGNTIYF TGCGCCAGCAGCACCGGGACGCATGGAAACACCATATATTTT
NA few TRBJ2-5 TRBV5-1 CASRYQGSQETQYF TGCGCCAGCAGATATCAGGGATCTCAAGAGACCCAGTACTTC
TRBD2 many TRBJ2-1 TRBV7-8 CASNRGGDRDYSYNEQFF TGTGCCAGCAATAGGGGAGGGGACCGGGACTACTCCTACAATGAGCAGTTCTTC
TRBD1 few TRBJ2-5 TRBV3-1 CASSQQLQGGETQYF TGTGCCAGCAGCCAACAGCTACAGGGGGGAGAGACCCAGTACTTC
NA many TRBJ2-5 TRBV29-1 CSVRSYLETQYF TGCAGCGTTAGATCCTATTTGGAGACCCAGTACTTC
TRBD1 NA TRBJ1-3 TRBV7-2 CASSISGQGGTGNTIYF TGTGCCAGCAGCATAAGTGGACAGGGGGGAACTGGAAACACCATATATTTT
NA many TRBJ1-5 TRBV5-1 CASSLGGYNQPQHF TGCGCCAGCAGCTTGGGCGGCTACAATCAGCCCCAGCATTTT
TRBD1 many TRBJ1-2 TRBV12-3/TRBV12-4 CASRGTARDYGYTF TGTGCCAGCAGAGGGACAGCGAGGGACTATGGCTACACCTTC
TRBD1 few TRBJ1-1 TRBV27 CASSLRSGGADAFF TGTGCCAGCAGTTTAAGGTCAGGGGGCGCTGACGCTTTCTTT
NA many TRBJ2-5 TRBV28 CASSLGTGSVSGETQYF TGTGCCAGCAGTTTGGGTACAGGGTCGGTTTCGGGGGAGACCCAGTACTTC
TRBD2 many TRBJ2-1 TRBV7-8 CASGASGSIGEQFF TGTGCCAGCGGAGCTAGCGGGAGTATCGGAGAGCAGTTCTTC
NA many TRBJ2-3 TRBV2 CASSKRTTLTDTQYF TGTGCCAGCAGCAAACGGACGACACTCACAGATACGCAGTATTTT
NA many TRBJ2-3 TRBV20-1 CSAPLGSVGDTQYF TGCAGTGCTCCCCTGGGGAGCGTTGGGGATACGCAGTATTTT
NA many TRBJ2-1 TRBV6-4 CASSDQPTGAAEQFF TGTGCCAGCAGTGACCAGCCCACAGGAGCGGCTGAGCAGTTCTTC
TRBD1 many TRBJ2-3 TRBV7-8 CASSLGGQYTDTQYF TGTGCCAGCAGCTTAGGGGGACAGTACACAGATACGCAGTATTTT
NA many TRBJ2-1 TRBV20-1 CSARELSGEQFF TGCAGTGCTAGAGAGCTTAGCGGTGAGCAGTTCTTC
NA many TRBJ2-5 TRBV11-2 CASSLGMSDTETQYF TGTGCCAGCAGCTTAGGAATGAGCGATACTGAGACCCAGTACTTC
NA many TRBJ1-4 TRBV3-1 CASSQEKRGANEKLFF TGTGCCAGCAGCCAGGAAAAGAGAGGGGCTAATGAAAAACTGTTTTTT
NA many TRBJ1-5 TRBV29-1 CSVEVSSNQPQHF TGCAGCGTTGAAGTCTCTAGCAATCAGCCCCAGCATTTT
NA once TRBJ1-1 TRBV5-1 CASSTRQAANAEAFF TGCGCCAGCAGCACCCGACAGGCGGCGAACGCTGAAGCTTTCTTT
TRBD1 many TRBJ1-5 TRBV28 CASSFNQGGNQPQHF TGTGCCAGCAGTTTTAACCAGGGGGGAAATCAGCCTCAGCATTTT
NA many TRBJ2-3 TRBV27 CASILRAGGTDTQYF TGTGCCAGCATCTTGCGGGCAGGAGGCACAGATACGCAGTATTTT
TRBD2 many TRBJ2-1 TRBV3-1 CASSHGLAGVANEQFF TGTGCCAGCAGCCATGGACTAGCGGGAGTGGCCAATGAGCAGTTCTTC
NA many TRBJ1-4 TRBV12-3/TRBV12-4 CASSPGKTGEKLFF TGTGCCAGCAGCCCGGGGAAGACCGGTGAAAAACTGTTTTTT
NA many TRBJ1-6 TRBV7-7 CASSLDYNSPLHF TGTGCTAGCAGCTTAGATTATAATTCACCCCTCCACTTT
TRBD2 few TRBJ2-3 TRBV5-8 CASSRTSGGHTDTQYF TGTGCCAGCAGTCGTACTAGCGGGGGCCACACAGATACGCAGTATTTT
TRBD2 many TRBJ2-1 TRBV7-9 CASSLAGGNSYNEQFF TGTGCCAGCAGCTTAGCGGGAGGGAACTCCTACAATGAGCAGTTCTTC
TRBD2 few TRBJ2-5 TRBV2 CASGGLRGVVETQYF TGTGCCAGCGGAGGGTTGCGGGGGGTTGTGGAGACCCAGTACTTC
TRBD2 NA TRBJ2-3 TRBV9 CASSTRLASDTQYF TGTGCCAGCAGCACCCGACTAGCGTCAGATACGCAGTATTTT
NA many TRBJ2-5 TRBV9 CASSVWGEYQETQYF TGTGCCAGCAGCGTATGGGGGGAGTACCAAGAGACCCAGTACTTC
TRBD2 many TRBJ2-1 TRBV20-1 CSARGGRLAELGGQFF TGCAGTGCTAGAGGTGGGAGACTAGCGGAGCTCGGAGGGCAGTTCTTC
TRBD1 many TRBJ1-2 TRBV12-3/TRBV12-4 CASSSQGAGGYTF TGTGCCAGCAGTTCTCAGGGGGCGGGGGGCTACACCTTC
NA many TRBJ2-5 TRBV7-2 CASSLGQVETQYF TGTGCCAGCAGCTTAGGGCAGGTAGAGACCCAGTACTTC
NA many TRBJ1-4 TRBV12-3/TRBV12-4 CASSLRTSNEKLFF TGTGCCAGCAGTTTAAGGACCAGTAATGAAAAACTGTTTTTT
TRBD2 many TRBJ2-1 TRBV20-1 CSARGGPSGDNEQFF TGCAGTGCTAGGGGAGGCCCTAGCGGGGACAATGAGCAGTTCTTC
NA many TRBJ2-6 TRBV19 CASSDRGYGANVLTF TGTGCCAGTAGTGACCGGGGCTACGGGGCCAACGTCCTGACTTTC
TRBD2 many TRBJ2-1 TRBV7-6 CASSLALAGSYNEQFF TGTGCCAGCAGCTTAGCACTAGCGGGCTCCTACAATGAGCAGTTCTTC
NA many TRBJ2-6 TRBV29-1 CSVRVAGANVLTF TGCAGCGTTAGGGTGGCTGGGGCCAACGTCCTGACTTTC
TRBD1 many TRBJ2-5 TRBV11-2 CASSPHSGDWDRRETQYF TGTGCCAGCAGCCCCCACTCCGGGGATTGGGACAGAAGAGAGACCCAGTACTTC
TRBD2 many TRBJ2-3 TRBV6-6 CASILNPSGRVTDTQYF TGTGCCAGCATTCTAAACCCTAGCGGGAGGGTCACAGATACGCAGTATTTT